This T cell receptor (beta chain) was identified during a study of cytomegalovirus exposure and HLA in healthy donors. Study conclusions and caveats: Presence/absence analyses treated sequencing depth as roughly uniform across donors. Researchers left out some V segments, among them TRBV6-2 and TRBV6-3, as indistinguishable.

The primer mix had 60 Vbeta and 13 Jbeta primers. The table came from immunoSEQ multiplex PCR; TCRdb's copy has only in-frame clones and leaves some out. This table holds about 150,000 clones, about four fifths found once. As for the donors, each was a healthy bone marrow donor. Germline lookup yields CDR1 SGHVS and CDR2 FQNEAQ. V lost 1 base, J lost 6 bases, and 11 bases lay in between. This CDR3 region has 14 residues. Comment on this clone: Its antigen is still unknown.

The chain employs TRBV7-8 and TRBJ2-3, with no clear D. Sequenced: PBMCs. The clonotype was recovered from a man aged 50 to 60 in good health and CMV-seropositive. The CDR3 DNA reads as TGTGCCAGCAGCTTAGGAGACTCCGGGGATACGCAGTATTTT. The encoded protein is CASSLGDSGDTQYF.